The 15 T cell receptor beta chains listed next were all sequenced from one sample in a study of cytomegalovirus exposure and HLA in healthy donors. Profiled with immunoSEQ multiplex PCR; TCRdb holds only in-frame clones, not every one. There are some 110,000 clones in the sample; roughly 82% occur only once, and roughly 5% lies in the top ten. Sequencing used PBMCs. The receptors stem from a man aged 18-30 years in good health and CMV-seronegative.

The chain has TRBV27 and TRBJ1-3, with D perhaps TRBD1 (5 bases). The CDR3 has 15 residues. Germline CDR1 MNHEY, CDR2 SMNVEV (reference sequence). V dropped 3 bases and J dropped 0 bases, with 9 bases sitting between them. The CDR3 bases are TGTGCCAGCAGTTTGACCAGGGACTCTGGAAACACCATATATTTT. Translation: CASSLTRDSGNTIYF.

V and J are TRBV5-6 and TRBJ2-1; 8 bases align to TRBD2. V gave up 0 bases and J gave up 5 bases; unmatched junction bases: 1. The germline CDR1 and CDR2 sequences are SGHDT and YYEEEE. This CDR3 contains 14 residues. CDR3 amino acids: CASSLVGGDNEQFF. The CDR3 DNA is TGTGCCAGCAGCTTGGTCGGGGGGGACAATGAGCAGTTCTTC.

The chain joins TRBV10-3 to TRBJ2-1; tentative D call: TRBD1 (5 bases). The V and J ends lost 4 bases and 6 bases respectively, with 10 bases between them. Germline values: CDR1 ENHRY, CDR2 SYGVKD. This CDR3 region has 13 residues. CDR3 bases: TGTGCCATCAGTGCGAAGGGGTTCAATGAGCAGTTCTTC. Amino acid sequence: CAISAKGFNEQFF.

The CDR3 nucleotides read TGTGCCAGCAGTTTTCCCGGAGGGGGCCGGGAGGGCTACACCTTC. This sequence encodes CASSFPGGGREGYTF. The rearrangement joins TRBV11-2 to TRBJ1-2, with 7 nucleotides matching TRBD1. The CDR3 is 15 amino acids. The trim removed 6 bases at V and 8 bases at J, leaving 15 bases unmatched. The germline V gene has CDR1 SGHAT and CDR2 FQNNGV.

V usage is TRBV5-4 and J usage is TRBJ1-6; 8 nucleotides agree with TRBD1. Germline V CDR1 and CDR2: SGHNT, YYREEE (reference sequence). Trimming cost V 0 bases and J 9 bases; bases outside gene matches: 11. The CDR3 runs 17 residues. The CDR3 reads CASSLALPGQAVSPLHF. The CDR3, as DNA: TGTGCCAGCAGCTTGGCGCTCCCGGGACAGGCTGTTTCACCCCTCCACTTT.

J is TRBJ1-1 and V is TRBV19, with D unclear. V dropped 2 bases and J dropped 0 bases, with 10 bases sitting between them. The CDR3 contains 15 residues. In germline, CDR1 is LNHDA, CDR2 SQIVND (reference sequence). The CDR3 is CASSIFGSMNTEAFF. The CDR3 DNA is TGTGCCAGTAGTATATTTGGCTCCATGAACACTGAAGCTTTCTTT.

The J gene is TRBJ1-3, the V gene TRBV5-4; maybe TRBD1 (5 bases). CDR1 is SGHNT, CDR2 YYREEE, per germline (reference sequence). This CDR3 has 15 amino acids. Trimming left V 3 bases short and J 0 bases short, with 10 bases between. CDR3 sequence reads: CASSSGGISGNTIYF. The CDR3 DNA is TGTGCCAGCAGCTCGGGGGGTATCTCTGGAAACACCATATATTTT.

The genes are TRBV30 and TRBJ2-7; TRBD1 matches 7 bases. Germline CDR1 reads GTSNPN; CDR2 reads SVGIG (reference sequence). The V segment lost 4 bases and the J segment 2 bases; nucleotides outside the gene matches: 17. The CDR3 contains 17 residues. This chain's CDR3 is CAWTTRRTGPPPYEQYF. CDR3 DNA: TGTGCCTGGACTACCCGACGGACAGGCCCACCCCCCTACGAGCAGTACTTC.

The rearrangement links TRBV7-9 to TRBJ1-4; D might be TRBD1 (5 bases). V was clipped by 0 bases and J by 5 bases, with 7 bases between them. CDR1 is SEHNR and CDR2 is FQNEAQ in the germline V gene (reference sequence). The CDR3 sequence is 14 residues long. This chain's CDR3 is CASSLARQNEKLFF. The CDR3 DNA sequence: TGTGCCAGCAGCTTAGCCAGACAGAATGAAAAACTGTTTTTT.

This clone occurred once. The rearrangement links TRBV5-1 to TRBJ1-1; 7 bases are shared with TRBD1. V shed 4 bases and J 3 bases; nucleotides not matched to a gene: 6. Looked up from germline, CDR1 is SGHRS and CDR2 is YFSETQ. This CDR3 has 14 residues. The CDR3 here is CASSGTVGDTEAFF. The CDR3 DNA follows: TGCGCCAGCAGCGGGACAGTAGGGGACACTGAAGCTTTCTTT.

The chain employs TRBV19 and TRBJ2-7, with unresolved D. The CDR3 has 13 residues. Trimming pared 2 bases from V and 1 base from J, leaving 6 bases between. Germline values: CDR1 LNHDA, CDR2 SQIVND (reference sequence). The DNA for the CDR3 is TGTGCCAGTAGTATATCTAGATCCTACGAGCAGTACTTC. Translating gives CASSISRSYEQYF.

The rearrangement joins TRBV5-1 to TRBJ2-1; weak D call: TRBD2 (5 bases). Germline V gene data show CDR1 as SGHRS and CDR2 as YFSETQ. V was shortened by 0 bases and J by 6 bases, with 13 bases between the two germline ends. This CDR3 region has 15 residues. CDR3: CASSLGGLRVNEQFF. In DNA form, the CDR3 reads TGCGCCAGCAGCTTGGGAGGACTGCGAGTCAATGAGCAGTTCTTC. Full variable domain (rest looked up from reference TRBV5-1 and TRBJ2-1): KAGVTQTPRYLIKTRGQQVTLSCSPISGHRSVSWYQQTPGQGLQFLFEYFSETQRNKGNFPGRFSGRQFSNSRSEMNVSTLELGDSALYLCASSLGGLRVNEQFFGPGTRLTVL.

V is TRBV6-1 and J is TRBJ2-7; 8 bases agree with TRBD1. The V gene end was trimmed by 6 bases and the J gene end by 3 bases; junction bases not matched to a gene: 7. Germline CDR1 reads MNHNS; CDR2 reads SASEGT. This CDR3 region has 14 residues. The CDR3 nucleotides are TGTGCCAGCAGGGCCGGGACAGGTGGCTACGAGCAGTACTTC. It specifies CASRAGTGGYEQYF.

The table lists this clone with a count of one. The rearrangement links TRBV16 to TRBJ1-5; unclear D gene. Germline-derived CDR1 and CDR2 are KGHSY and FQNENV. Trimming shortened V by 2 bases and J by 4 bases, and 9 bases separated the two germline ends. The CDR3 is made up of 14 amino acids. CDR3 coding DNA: TGTGCCAGCAGCCAAGTGACTGGGAATCAGCCCCAGCATTTT. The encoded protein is CASSQVTGNQPQHF.

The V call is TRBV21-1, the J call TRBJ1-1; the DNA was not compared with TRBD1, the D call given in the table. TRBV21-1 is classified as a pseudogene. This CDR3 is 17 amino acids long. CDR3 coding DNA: TGTGCCAGCAGCAACCCCCCTCGACAGGGTCGGGATACTGAAGCTTTCTTT. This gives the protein CASSNPPRQGRDTEAFF.